This T cell receptor (beta chain) was profiled in a study of shared clonotypes between healthy human individuals. Looking at the study overall: Serving as donors were a couple of women and three men, whose ages spanned 18 to 49. Each donor contributed plates that comprised three CD4 naive, three CD4 memory, two CD8 naive and one CD8 memory.

Naive-designated CD8 cells lacked CD45RO, were positively enriched for CCR7, and omitted terminally differentiated effector memory CD45RA+ cells. The CDR3 loop spans 16 amino acids. An assay was performed, and its level was deep. Libraries were prepared by immunoSEQ multiplex PCR; TCRdb keeps only in-frame clonotypes and omits some of them. The data hold fewer than 700,000 clones, with around 96% observed a single time. The clonotype comes from a woman aged 25 to 39 in good health. The specimen was naive CD8+ T cells sorted from blood. This chain joins TRBV12-2 and TRBJ1-5; the table's D call TRBD1 went unverified against the DNA. TRBV12-2 is deemed a pseudogene. The CDR3 loop reads CASRPTGYCGNQPQHF. DNA of the CDR3: TGTGCAAGTCGCCCAACAGGTTACTGTGGCAATCAGCCCCAGCATTTT.